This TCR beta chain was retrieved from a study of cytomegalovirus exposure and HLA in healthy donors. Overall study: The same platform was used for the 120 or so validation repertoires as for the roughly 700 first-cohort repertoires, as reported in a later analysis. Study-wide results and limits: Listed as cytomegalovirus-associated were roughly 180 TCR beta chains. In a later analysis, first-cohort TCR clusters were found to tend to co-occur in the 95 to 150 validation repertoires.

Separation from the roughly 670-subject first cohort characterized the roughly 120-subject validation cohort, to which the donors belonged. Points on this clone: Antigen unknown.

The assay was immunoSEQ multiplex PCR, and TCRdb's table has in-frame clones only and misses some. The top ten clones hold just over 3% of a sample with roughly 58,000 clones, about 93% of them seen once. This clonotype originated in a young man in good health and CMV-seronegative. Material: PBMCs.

CDR3 protein: CASSSSATEFEAFF. In DNA form, the CDR3 reads TGTGCCAGCAGCTCCTCCGCTACCGAATTTGAAGCTTTCTTT. V and J are TRBV5-5 and TRBJ1-1, with unresolved D. This CDR3 spans 14 amino acids. In germline, CDR1 is SGHKS, CDR2 YYEKEE (reference sequence). V was pared by 3 bases and J by 7 bases, with 16 bases between. The full variable domain, rest sourced from reference TRBV5-5 and TRBJ1-1, is DAGVTQSPTHLIKTRGQQVTLRCSPISGHKSVSWYQQVLGQGPQFIFQYYEKEERGRGNFPDRFSARQFPNYSSELNVNALLLGDSALYLCASSSSATEFEAFFGQGTRLTVV.